This T cell receptor beta chain was identified in a study of shared clonotypes between healthy human individuals. This table comes from immunoSEQ multiplex PCR, and its TCRdb copy is limited to in-frame clones, with some not included. Here the sample spans 2,500,000 or so clones, approximately 92% being singletons. Sequencing was performed on naive CD4+ T cells sorted from blood. The subset here: CD45RA+ positively selected. The receptor comes from a man aged 18 to 30 in good health.

This CDR3 is CASSLVGGFSGANVLTF. The CDR3 nucleotides read TGTGCCAGCAGCTTAGTAGGCGGCTTCTCTGGGGCCAACGTCCTGACTTTC. The chain couples TRBV11-2 to TRBJ2-6; D is unresolved. Germline lookup yields CDR1 SGHAT and CDR2 FQNNGV. V lost 1 base and J 0 bases, leaving 10 bases between the germline ends. The CDR3 loop spans 17 amino acids.